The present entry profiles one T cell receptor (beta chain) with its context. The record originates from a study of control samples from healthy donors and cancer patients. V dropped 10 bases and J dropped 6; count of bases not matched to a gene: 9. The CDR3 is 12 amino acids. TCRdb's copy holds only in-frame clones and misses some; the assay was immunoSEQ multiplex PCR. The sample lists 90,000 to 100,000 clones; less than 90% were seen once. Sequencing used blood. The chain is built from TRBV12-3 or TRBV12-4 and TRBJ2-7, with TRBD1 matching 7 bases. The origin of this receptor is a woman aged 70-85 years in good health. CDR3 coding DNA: TGTGCCACCGACCGACAGGGAAGCGAGCAGTACTTC. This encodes CATDRQGSEQYF.